The rows below give T cell receptor beta chains drawn from one sample of a study of T cells in Graves' hyperthyroidism and ophthalmopathy. MiXCR, applied by TCRdb to the multiplex PCR reads, yields one record per CDR3 protein. The sample lists more than 95,000 distinct CDR3 sequences; approximately 50% were seen once. Sequencing was carried out using blood. The receptor set was obtained from a man between 40 and 49 years old with Graves' hyperthyroidism. CDR3s include the opening cysteine and the closing phenylalanine or tryptophan. D genes are given only for firm matches. Part of the rows lack a size; the others show once, few, many or a class for expanded clones.

J gene: TRBJ2-7
V gene: TRBV20-1
clone size: -
D gene: TRBD2
CDR3 DNA: TGCAGTGCTAGGGGGGTTAGCGGGGGCTACGAGCAGTACTTC
CDR3 protein: CSARGVSGGYEQYF

J gene: TRBJ1-2
V gene: TRBV10-1
clone size: -
D gene: -
CDR3 DNA: TGCGCCAGCCCGGGTGGATCCTCCTATGGCTACACCTTC
CDR3 protein: CASPGGSSYGYTF

J gene: TRBJ1-6
V gene: TRBV15
clone size: -
D gene: -
CDR3 DNA: TGTGCCACCAGCAGAGATCGGAGCTCTCGGTTTTCACCCCTCCACTTT
CDR3 protein: CATSRDRSSRFSPLHF

J gene: TRBJ1-5
V gene: TRBV6-5
clone size: -
D gene: -
CDR3 DNA: TGTGCCAGCAGTTACTTGACAGCGCAGGGTCGTGGCGGCAATCAGCCCCAGCATTTT
CDR3 protein: CASSYLTAQGRGGNQPQHF

J gene: TRBJ1-2
V gene: TRBV20-1
clone size: many
D gene: -
CDR3 DNA: TGCAGTGCTAGCGAGGGGCACTATGGCTACACCTTC
CDR3 protein: CSASEGHYGYTF

J gene: TRBJ1-1
V gene: TRBV7-3
clone size: -
D gene: -
CDR3 DNA: TGTGCCAGCAGCTCGGGACATCACAATGAAGCTTTCTTT
CDR3 protein: CASSSGHHNEAFF

J gene: TRBJ2-3
V gene: TRBV9
clone size: many
D gene: -
CDR3 DNA: TGTGCCAGCAGCTTGACGGACGGGCACACAGATACGCAGTATTTT
CDR3 protein: CASSLTDGHTDTQYF

J gene: TRBJ2-7
V gene: TRBV12-3/TRBV12-4
clone size: many
D gene: -
CDR3 DNA: TGTGCCAGCAGTCGACAGGTCCCCTACGAGCAGTACTTC
CDR3 protein: CASSRQVPYEQYF

J gene: TRBJ1-5
V gene: TRBV27
clone size: once
D gene: -
CDR3 DNA: TGTGCCAGCAGTCCACCATGGGCCATTACAGGGACCGATCAGCCCCAGCATTTT
CDR3 protein: CASSPPWAITGTDQPQHF

J gene: TRBJ2-1
V gene: TRBV7-9
clone size: -
D gene: TRBD1
CDR3 DNA: TGTGCCTGGACACGGGACAGACACAATGAGCAGCTCTTC
CDR3 protein: CAWTRDRHNEQLF

J gene: TRBJ2-5
V gene: TRBV10-3
clone size: -
D gene: TRBD2
CDR3 DNA: TGTGGCATCAGTGAAAGACTAGCGGGAGGGCCAGCCCAAGAGACCCAGTACTTC
CDR3 protein: CGISERLAGGPAQETQYF

J gene: TRBJ2-2
V gene: TRBV7-8
clone size: many
D gene: -
CDR3 DNA: TGTGCCAGCAGCTTAGTGGAGGGCGCAGGAGTGGTGTTTTTT
CDR3 protein: CASSLVEGAGVVFF

J gene: TRBJ2-5
V gene: TRBV9
clone size: many
D gene: -
CDR3 DNA: TGTGCCAGCAGCGTAGGGGATTACTTGCGGGGCCAAGAGACCCAGTACTTC
CDR3 protein: CASSVGDYLRGQETQYF

J gene: TRBJ2-6
V gene: TRBV9
clone size: many
D gene: -
CDR3 DNA: TGTGCCAGCAGCCAACTAGCTATGAGCTCTGGGGCCAACGTCCTGACTTTC
CDR3 protein: CASSQLAMSSGANVLTF

J gene: TRBJ2-7
V gene: TRBV28
clone size: -
D gene: TRBD1
CDR3 DNA: TGTGCCAGCGGGACAGGCGGGTCGGGTGAGCAGTACTTC
CDR3 protein: CASGTGGSGEQYF

J gene: TRBJ1-4
V gene: TRBV30
clone size: -
D gene: -
CDR3 DNA: TGTGCCTGGAGTGTCTCTGAAAAACTGTTTTTT
CDR3 protein: CAWSVSEKLFF

J gene: TRBJ1-2
V gene: TRBV12-3/TRBV12-4
clone size: many
D gene: -
CDR3 DNA: TGTGCCAGCAGTTTATACGACAGTCTTAGCTATGGCTACACCTTC
CDR3 protein: CASSLYDSLSYGYTF

J gene: TRBJ1-1
V gene: TRBV6-5
clone size: -
D gene: -
CDR3 DNA: TGTGCCAGCAGTCCACGGGGGTTAGTTACGGAAGCTTTCTTT
CDR3 protein: CASSPRGLVTEAFF

J gene: TRBJ2-1
V gene: TRBV7-8
clone size: -
D gene: TRBD1
CDR3 DNA: TGTGCCAGCAGCTCTCCTACCGGGACAGGGCTGAGAAATGAGCAGTTCTTC
CDR3 protein: CASSSPTGTGLRNEQFF

J gene: TRBJ1-5
V gene: TRBV20-1
clone size: many
D gene: -
CDR3 DNA: TGCAGTGCTACCAACAGGGTCTCGGGCAATCAGCCCCAGCATTTT
CDR3 protein: CSATNRVSGNQPQHF

J gene: TRBJ2-1
V gene: TRBV5-4
clone size: many
D gene: -
CDR3 DNA: TGTGCCAGCAGCTTCCCCTCATCCTACAATGAGCAGCTCTTC
CDR3 protein: CASSFPSSYNEQLF

J gene: TRBJ2-2
V gene: TRBV2
clone size: -
D gene: TRBD2
CDR3 DNA: TGTGCCAGCAGTTCCATAGCGGGGCGGAACACCGGGGAGCTGTTTTTT
CDR3 protein: CASSSIAGRNTGELFF

J gene: TRBJ1-5
V gene: TRBV2
clone size: many
D gene: TRBD1
CDR3 DNA: TGTGCCAGCAGGGGGACAGGGGGTTGGCAGCCCCAGCATTTT
CDR3 protein: CASRGTGGWQPQHF

J gene: TRBJ2-1
V gene: TRBV9
clone size: -
D gene: -
CDR3 DNA: TGTGCCAGCAGCACCAGGCAGGGAAACAATGAGCAGTTCTTC
CDR3 protein: CASSTRQGNNEQFF

J gene: TRBJ2-3
V gene: TRBV12-5
clone size: many
D gene: -
CDR3 DNA: TGTGCTAGTGTTTACCCCCCCGTCGGAGATACGCAGTATTTT
CDR3 protein: CASVYPPVGDTQYF

J gene: TRBJ1-2
V gene: TRBV2
clone size: -
D gene: TRBD1
CDR3 DNA: TGTGCCAGCAGAGGGGGACAGGGGGGAGGTGGCTACACCTTC
CDR3 protein: CASRGGQGGGGYTF

J gene: TRBJ1-1
V gene: TRBV24-1
clone size: -
D gene: TRBD1
CDR3 DNA: TGTGCCAGCTCACCAGGGACAGGGATCACTGAAGCTTTCTTT
CDR3 protein: CASSPGTGITEAFF

J gene: TRBJ1-2
V gene: TRBV6-5
clone size: few
D gene: -
CDR3 DNA: TGTGCCAGCAGTCCGAGCCAGGCCCAAGAGCTCAGAAACTATGGCTACACCTTC
CDR3 protein: CASSPSQAQELRNYGYTF

J gene: TRBJ2-2
V gene: TRBV24-1
clone size: many
D gene: TRBD2
CDR3 DNA: TGTGCCACCAGTGACCCCGGGACTAGCGGTGGCGGGGGGGAGCTGTTTTTT
CDR3 protein: CATSDPGTSGGGGELFF

J gene: TRBJ2-1
V gene: TRBV20-1
clone size: many
D gene: TRBD2
CDR3 DNA: TGCAGTGCCCAACGTACTAGCGGGAGATCCTACAATGAGCAGTTCTTC
CDR3 protein: CSAQRTSGRSYNEQFF

J gene: TRBJ2-3
V gene: TRBV9
clone size: -
D gene: TRBD2
CDR3 DNA: TGTGCCAGCAGCCCCCGGGTAGCGGGAGTCAATGAGCAGTATTTT
CDR3 protein: CASSPRVAGVNEQYF

J gene: TRBJ1-5
V gene: TRBV11-2
clone size: -
D gene: TRBD1
CDR3 DNA: TGTGCCAGCAGCTTAGTGGGGACAGGGGGTCAGCCCCAGCGTTTT
CDR3 protein: CASSLVGTGGQPQRF

J gene: TRBJ2-5
V gene: TRBV30
clone size: -
D gene: -
CDR3 DNA: TGTGCCTGGCGAGAAAGGGGAGAGACCCAGTACTTC
CDR3 protein: CAWRERGETQYF

J gene: TRBJ2-1
V gene: TRBV29-1
clone size: -
D gene: TRBD2
CDR3 DNA: TGCAGCGCCGCGGGGGGCAGAACTTACAATGAGCAGTTCTTC
CDR3 protein: CSAAGGRTYNEQFF

J gene: TRBJ2-5
V gene: TRBV5-1
clone size: many
D gene: -
CDR3 DNA: TGCGCCAGCAGCTTGGCCACACCGACCCAAGAGACCCAGTACTTC
CDR3 protein: CASSLATPTQETQYF

J gene: TRBJ2-7
V gene: TRBV4-2
clone size: many
D gene: -
CDR3 DNA: TGTGCCAGCAGCCAAGGGGGAACTAGCTACGAGCAGTACTTC
CDR3 protein: CASSQGGTSYEQYF

J gene: TRBJ1-6
V gene: TRBV9
clone size: many
D gene: -
CDR3 DNA: TGTGCCAGCAGCGCTCGACAGACATATAATTCACCCCTCCACTTT
CDR3 protein: CASSARQTYNSPLHF

J gene: TRBJ2-5
V gene: TRBV7-2
clone size: many
D gene: TRBD2
CDR3 DNA: TGTGCCAGCACCCCTGGGCTAGCGGGGGAGCGGACCCAGTACTTC
CDR3 protein: CASTPGLAGERTQYF

J gene: TRBJ2-1
V gene: TRBV11-3
clone size: many
D gene: TRBD2
CDR3 DNA: TGTGCCAGCAGCGAAGGGACTAGCGGGAGGGCCACCAATGAGCAGTTCTTC
CDR3 protein: CASSEGTSGRATNEQFF

J gene: TRBJ2-1
V gene: TRBV7-3
clone size: -
D gene: TRBD2
CDR3 DNA: TGTGCCAGCAGCTTATCCGCTAGCGGCTCCTACAATGAGCAGTTCTTC
CDR3 protein: CASSLSASGSYNEQFF

J gene: TRBJ1-2
V gene: TRBV7-9
clone size: -
D gene: TRBD1
CDR3 DNA: TGTGCCAGCAGCCCGGGACAGGGCCAGACCTATGGCTACACCTTC
CDR3 protein: CASSPGQGQTYGYTF

J gene: TRBJ1-1
V gene: TRBV2
clone size: many
D gene: TRBD1
CDR3 DNA: TGTGCCAGCAGGGCCTTACAGGGGGCGAACATCGAAGCTTTCTTT
CDR3 protein: CASRALQGANIEAFF

J gene: TRBJ1-1
V gene: TRBV7-2
clone size: many
D gene: -
CDR3 DNA: TGTGCCAGCAGCTTAGTAGGCGACGGTGAAGCTTTCTTT
CDR3 protein: CASSLVGDGEAFF

J gene: TRBJ2-5
V gene: TRBV7-3
clone size: -
D gene: -
CDR3 DNA: TGCGCCAGCAGCTTAGTCGGCGGAGGAGGGACCCAGTACTTC
CDR3 protein: CASSLVGGGGTQYF

J gene: TRBJ1-1
V gene: TRBV5-1
clone size: -
D gene: -
CDR3 DNA: TGCGCCAGCAGCTACGTGGGGATGAACACTGAAGCGTTCTTT
CDR3 protein: CASSYVGMNTEAFF

J gene: TRBJ2-3
V gene: TRBV15
clone size: many
D gene: TRBD2
CDR3 DNA: TGTGCCACCAGCAGATTGGGGGGGGACACAGATACGCAGTATTTT
CDR3 protein: CATSRLGGDTDTQYF

J gene: TRBJ2-7
V gene: TRBV7-2
clone size: -
D gene: TRBD2
CDR3 DNA: TGTGCCAGCAGCGCTAGCGGGAGGGCCGGAGAGTACTTC
CDR3 protein: CASSASGRAGEYF

J gene: TRBJ2-1
V gene: TRBV2
clone size: many
D gene: TRBD1
CDR3 DNA: TGTGCCAGCAGTGACCCCGTTAGGGGACAGGGGGCGGGGGAGCAGTTCTTC
CDR3 protein: CASSDPVRGQGAGEQFF

J gene: TRBJ1-1
V gene: TRBV13
clone size: many
D gene: -
CDR3 DNA: TGTGCCAGCAGCTTAGGGGGTTCGAACACTGAAGCTTTCTTT
CDR3 protein: CASSLGGSNTEAFF

J gene: TRBJ2-7
V gene: TRBV4-3
clone size: many
D gene: -
CDR3 DNA: TGCGCCAGCAGCCTCCGGGATAGCGGCTACGAGCAGTACTTC
CDR3 protein: CASSLRDSGYEQYF

J gene: TRBJ2-7
V gene: TRBV24-1
clone size: -
D gene: -
CDR3 DNA: TGTGCCACGAGTGATACGGGACTGAGCGACGAGCAGTACTTC
CDR3 protein: CATSDTGLSDEQYF

J gene: TRBJ2-1
V gene: TRBV6-4
clone size: many
D gene: TRBD2
CDR3 DNA: TGTGCCAGCAGTCCGACTAGCGGGAGTATGAATGAGCAGTTCTTC
CDR3 protein: CASSPTSGSMNEQFF

J gene: TRBJ1-2
V gene: TRBV7-2
clone size: -
D gene: -
CDR3 DNA: TGTGCCAGCAGCTTAGGAATCTCTGGAAACACCTTC
CDR3 protein: CASSLGISGNTF